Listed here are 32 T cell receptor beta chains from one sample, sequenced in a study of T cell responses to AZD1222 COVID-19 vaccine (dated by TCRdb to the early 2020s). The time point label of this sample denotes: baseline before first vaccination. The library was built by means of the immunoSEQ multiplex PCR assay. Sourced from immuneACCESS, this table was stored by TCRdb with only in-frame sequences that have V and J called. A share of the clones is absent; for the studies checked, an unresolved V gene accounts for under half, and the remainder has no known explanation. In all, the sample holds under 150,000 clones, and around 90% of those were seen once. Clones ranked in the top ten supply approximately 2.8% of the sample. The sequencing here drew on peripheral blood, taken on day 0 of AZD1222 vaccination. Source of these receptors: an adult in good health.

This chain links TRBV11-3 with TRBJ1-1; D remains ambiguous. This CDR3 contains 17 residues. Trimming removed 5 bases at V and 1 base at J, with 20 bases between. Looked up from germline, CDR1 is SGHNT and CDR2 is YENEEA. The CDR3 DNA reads TGTGCCAGCAGCCGACTGGGTTTTTGGGGAGCGAACACTGAAGCTTTCTTT. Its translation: CASSRLGFWGANTEAFF.

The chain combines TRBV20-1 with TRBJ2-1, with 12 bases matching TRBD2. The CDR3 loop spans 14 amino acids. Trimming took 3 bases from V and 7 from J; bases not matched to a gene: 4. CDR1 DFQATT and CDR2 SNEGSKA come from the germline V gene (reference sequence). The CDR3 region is CSASRLAGANEQFF. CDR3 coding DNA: TGCAGTGCTAGTCGACTAGCGGGAGCTAATGAGCAGTTCTTC.

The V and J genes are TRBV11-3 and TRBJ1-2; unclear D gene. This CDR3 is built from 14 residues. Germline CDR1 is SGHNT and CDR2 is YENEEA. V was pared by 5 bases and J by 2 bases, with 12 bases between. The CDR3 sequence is CASSPAGLNYGYTF. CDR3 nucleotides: TGTGCCAGCAGCCCCGCTGGTTTGAACTATGGCTACACCTTC.

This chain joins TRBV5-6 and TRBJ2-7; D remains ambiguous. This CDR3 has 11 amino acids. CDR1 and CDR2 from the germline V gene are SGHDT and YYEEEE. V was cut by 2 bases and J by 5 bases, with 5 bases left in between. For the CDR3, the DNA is TGTGCCAGCAGCTTTTCCAACGAGCAGTACTTC. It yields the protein CASSFSNEQYF.

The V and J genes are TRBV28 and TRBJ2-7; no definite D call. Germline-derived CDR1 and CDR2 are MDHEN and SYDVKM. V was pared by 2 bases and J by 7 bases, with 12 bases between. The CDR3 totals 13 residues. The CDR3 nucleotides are TGTGCCAGCAGTTTACTCTCAGTGACGGAGCAGTACTTC. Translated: CASSLLSVTEQYF.

The chain's CDR3 is CASSPQGWGREQYF. CDR3 in DNA: TGTGCCAGCAGCCCCCAGGGTTGGGGCCGAGAGCAGTACTTC. The V gene is TRBV7-3, the J gene TRBJ2-7; D may be TRBD1 (5 bases). The V gene lost 5 bases and the J gene lost 7 bases, with 18 bases spanning the gap. Germline assignment: CDR1 SGHTA and CDR2 FQGTGA. This CDR3 has 14 residues.

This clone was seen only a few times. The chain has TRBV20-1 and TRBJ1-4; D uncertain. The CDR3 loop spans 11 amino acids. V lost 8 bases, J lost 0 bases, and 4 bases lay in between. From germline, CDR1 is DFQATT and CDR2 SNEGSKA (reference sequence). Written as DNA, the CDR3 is TGCAGTTTTGCAACTAATGAAAAACTGTTTTTT. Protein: CSFATNEKLFF.

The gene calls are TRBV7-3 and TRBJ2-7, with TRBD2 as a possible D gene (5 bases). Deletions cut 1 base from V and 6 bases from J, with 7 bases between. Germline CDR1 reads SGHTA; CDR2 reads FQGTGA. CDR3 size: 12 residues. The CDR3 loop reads CASSLNAGEQYF. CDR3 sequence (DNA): TGTGCCAGCAGCTTAAATGCGGGCGAGCAGTACTTC. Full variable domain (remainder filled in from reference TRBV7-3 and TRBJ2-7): GAGVSQTPSNKVTEKGKYVELRCDPISGHTALYWYRQSLGQGPEFLIYFQGTGAADDSGLPNDRFFAVRPEGSVSTLKIQRTERGDSAVYLCASSLNAGEQYFGPGTRLTVT.

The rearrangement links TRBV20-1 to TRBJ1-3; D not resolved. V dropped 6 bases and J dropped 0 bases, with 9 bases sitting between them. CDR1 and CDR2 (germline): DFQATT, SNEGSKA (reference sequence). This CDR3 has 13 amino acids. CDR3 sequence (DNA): TGCAGTGCGAGTGCCTTCTCTGGAAACACCATATATTTT. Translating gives CSASAFSGNTIYF.

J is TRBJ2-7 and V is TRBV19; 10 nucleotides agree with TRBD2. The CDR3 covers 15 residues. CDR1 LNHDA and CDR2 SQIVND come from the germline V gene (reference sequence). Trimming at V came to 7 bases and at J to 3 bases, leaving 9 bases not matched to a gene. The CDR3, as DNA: TGTGCCAGTAAACAAGCGGGAGGGCCGGGCTACGAGCAGTACTTC. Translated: CASKQAGGPGYEQYF.

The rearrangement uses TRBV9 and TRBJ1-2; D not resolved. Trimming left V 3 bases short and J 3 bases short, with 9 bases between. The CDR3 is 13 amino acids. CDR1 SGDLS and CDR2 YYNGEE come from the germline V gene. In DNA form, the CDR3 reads TGTGCCAGCAGCGAACCGGGCGACTATGGCTACACCTTC. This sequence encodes CASSEPGDYGYTF. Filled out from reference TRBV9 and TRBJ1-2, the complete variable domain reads DSGVTQTPKHLITATGQRVTLRCSPRSGDLSVYWYQQSLDQGLQFLIQYYNGEERAKGNILERFSAQQFPDLHSELNLSSLELGDSALYFCASSEPGDYGYTFGSGTRLTVV.

Here the CDR3 reads CASSLRTDTEAFF. CDR3 bases: TGTGCCAGCAGCTTACGAACTGACACTGAAGCTTTCTTT. The chain employs TRBV5-6 and TRBJ1-1; no firm D call. Germline V gene lookup returns CDR1 SGHDT and CDR2 YYEEEE. CDR3 length equals 13 residues. V was cut by 2 bases and J by 3 bases, with 8 bases left in between.

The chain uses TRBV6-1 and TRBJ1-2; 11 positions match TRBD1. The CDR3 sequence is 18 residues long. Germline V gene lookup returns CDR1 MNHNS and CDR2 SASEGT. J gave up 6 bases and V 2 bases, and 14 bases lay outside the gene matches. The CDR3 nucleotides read TGTGCCAGCAGTGAATTTCCCGTTGTAGGACAGGGGGCGCATGGCTACACCTTC. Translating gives CASSEFPVVGQGAHGYTF.

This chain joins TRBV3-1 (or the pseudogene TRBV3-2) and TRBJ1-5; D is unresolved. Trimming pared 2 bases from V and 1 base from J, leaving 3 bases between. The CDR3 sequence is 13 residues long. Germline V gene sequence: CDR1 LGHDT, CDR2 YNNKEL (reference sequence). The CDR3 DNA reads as TGTGCCAGCAGCCAAACCAGCAATCAGCCCCAGCATTTT. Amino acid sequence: CASSQTSNQPQHF.

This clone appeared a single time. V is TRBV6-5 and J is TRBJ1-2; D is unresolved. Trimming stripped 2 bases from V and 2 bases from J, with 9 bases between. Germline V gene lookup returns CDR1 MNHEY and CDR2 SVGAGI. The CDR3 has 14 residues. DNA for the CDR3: TGTGCCAGCAGTTACAATCCATCAAACTATGGCTACACCTTC. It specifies CASSYNPSNYGYTF.

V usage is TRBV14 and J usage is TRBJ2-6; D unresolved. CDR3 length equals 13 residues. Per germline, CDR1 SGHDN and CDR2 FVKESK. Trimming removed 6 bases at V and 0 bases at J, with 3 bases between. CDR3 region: CASSYSGANVLTF. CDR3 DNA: TGTGCCAGCAGTTACTCTGGGGCCAACGTCCTGACTTTC.

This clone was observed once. The CDR3 sequence is CAWSATLAGAYNEQFF. Here the CDR3 DNA reads TGTGCCTGGAGCGCCACACTAGCGGGGGCCTACAATGAGCAGTTCTTC. This chain joins TRBV30 and TRBJ2-1; TRBD2 matches 11 bases. Germline V CDR1 and CDR2: GTSNPN, SVGIG (reference sequence). The CDR3 sequence is 16 residues long. V trimming: 3 bases; J trimming: 2 bases; junction bases outside the gene matches: 6.

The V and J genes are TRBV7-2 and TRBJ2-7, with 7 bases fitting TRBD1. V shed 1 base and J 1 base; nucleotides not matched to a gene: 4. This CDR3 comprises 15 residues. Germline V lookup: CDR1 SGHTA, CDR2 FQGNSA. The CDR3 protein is CASSLDRGSSYEQYF. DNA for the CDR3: TGTGCCAGCAGCTTAGACAGGGGAAGTTCCTACGAGCAGTACTTC.

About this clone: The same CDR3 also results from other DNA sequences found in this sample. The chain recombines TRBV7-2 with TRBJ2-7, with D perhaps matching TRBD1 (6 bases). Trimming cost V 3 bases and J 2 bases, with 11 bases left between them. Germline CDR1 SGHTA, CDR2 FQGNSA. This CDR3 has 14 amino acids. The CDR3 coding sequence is TGTGCCAGCAGCTTGGAACAGGGCCCCTACGAGCAGTACTTC. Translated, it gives CASSLEQGPYEQYF.

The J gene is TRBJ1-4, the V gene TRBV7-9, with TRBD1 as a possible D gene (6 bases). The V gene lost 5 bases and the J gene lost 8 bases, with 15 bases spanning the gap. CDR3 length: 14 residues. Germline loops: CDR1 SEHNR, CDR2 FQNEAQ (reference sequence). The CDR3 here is CASSPYRASEKLFF. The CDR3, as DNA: TGTGCCAGCAGCCCCTACAGGGCGAGCGAAAAACTGTTTTTT.

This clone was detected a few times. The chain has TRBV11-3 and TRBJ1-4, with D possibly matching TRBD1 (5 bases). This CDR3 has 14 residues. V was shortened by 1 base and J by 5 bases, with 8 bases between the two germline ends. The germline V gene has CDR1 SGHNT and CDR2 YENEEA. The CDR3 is CASSLVGDNEKLFF. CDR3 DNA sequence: TGTGCCAGCAGCTTAGTAGGGGACAATGAAAAACTGTTTTTT.

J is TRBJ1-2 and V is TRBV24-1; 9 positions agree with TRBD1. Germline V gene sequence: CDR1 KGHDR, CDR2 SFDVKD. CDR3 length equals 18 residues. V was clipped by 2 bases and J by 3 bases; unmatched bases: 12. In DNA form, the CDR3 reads TGTGCCACCAGTGATTCGGGACAGGGTGATAAATTTGACTATGGCTACACCTTC. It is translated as CATSDSGQGDKFDYGYTF.

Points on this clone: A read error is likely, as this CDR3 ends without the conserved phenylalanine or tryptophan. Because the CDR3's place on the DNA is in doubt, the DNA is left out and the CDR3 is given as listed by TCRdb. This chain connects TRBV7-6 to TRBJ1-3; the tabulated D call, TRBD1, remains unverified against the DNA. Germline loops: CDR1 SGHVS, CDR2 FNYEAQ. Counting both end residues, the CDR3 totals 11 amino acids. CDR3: CASSFGTGVYL.

Here the CDR3 reads CASTPPQRDQGGYTF. CDR3 nucleotides: TGTGCCAGCACCCCACCCCAGAGGGACCAAGGGGGCTACACCTTC. The chain carries TRBV28 and TRBJ1-2; D is perhaps TRBD1 (5 bases). The CDR3 totals 15 residues. Germline CDR1 is MDHEN and CDR2 is SYDVKM. The V and J ends lost 7 bases and 8 bases respectively, with 23 bases between them.

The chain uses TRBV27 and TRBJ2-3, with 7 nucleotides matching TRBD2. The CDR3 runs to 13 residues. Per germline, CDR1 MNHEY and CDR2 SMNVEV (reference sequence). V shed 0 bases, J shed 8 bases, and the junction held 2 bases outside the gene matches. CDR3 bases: TGTGCCAGCAGTTTATCTCGACTAGCTACGCAGTATTTT. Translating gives CASSLSRLATQYF.

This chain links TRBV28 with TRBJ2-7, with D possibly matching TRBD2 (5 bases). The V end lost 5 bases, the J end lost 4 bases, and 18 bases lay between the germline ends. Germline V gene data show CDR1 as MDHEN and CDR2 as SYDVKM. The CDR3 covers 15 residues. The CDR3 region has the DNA TGTGCCAGCAGTCTCGGAGGTGATGTCCTGTACGAGCAGTACTTC. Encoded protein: CASSLGGDVLYEQYF. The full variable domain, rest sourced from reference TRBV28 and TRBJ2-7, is DVKVTQSSRYLVKRTGEKVFLECVQDMDHENMFWYRQDPGLGLRLIYFSYDVKMKEKGDIPEGYSVSREKKERFSLILESASTNQTSMYLCASSLGGDVLYEQYFGPGTRLTVT.

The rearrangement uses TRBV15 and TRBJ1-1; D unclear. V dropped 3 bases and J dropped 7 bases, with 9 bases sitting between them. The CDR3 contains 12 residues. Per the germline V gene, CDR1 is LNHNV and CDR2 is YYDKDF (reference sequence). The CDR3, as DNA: TGTGCCACCAGCAGGGGCAGCTTTGAAGCTTTCTTT. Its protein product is CATSRGSFEAFF.

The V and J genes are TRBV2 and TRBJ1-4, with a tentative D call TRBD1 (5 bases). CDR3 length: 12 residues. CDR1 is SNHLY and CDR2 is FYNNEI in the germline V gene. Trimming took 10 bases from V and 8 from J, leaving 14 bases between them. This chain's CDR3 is CANGHPREKLFF. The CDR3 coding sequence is TGTGCCAACGGACACCCCCGAGAAAAACTGTTTTTT.

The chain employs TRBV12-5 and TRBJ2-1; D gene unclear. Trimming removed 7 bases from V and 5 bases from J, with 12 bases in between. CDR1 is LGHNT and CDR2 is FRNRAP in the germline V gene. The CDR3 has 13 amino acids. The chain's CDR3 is CASVYAIHNEQFF. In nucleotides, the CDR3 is TGTGCTAGTGTTTACGCGATCCACAATGAGCAGTTCTTC.

The CDR3 region is CASSSQGLFYEQYF. The CDR3 bases are TGCGCCAGCAGCTCCCAGGGACTTTTCTACGAGCAGTACTTC. The V gene is TRBV5-1, the J gene TRBJ2-7, with a tentative D call TRBD2 (6 bases). Trimming left V 3 bases short and J 3 bases short, with 13 bases between. CDR1 is SGHRS and CDR2 is YFSETQ in the germline V gene. The CDR3 consists of 14 residues.

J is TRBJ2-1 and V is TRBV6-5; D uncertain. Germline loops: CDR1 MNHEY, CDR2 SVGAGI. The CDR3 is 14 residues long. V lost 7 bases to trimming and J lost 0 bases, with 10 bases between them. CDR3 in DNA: TGTGCCAGCAATGCAGGTAGCTCCTACAATGAGCAGTTCTTC. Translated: CASNAGSSYNEQFF.

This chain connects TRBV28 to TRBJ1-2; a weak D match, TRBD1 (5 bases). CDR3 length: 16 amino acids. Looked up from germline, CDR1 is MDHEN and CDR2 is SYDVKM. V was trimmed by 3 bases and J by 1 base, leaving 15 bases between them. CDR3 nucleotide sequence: TGTGCCAGCAGTTTGTTGGGGGGGGACTTTAACTATGGCTACACCTTC. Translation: CASSLLGGDFNYGYTF.